This paragraph reports one T cell receptor beta chain. The entry originates in a study of blood T cell repertoires in COVID-19. As handled by the study authors: Quantification of nucleated cells was approximated via reference gene primer amplification. TCRdb's copy holds only in-frame clones and misses some; the assay was immunoSEQ multiplex PCR. The V and J calls and clone size are taken from that table; D and trimming were inferred from the DNA. Here the sample spans a few hundred thousand clones, approximately 85% being singletons. Residents of 24 US areas, aged roughly 18 to 89 years, made up the participants. The CDR3 extends over 16 amino acids. Trimming at V came to 3 bases and at J to 9 bases, leaving 11 bases not matched to a gene. The germline gives CDR1 LNHDA, CDR2 SQIVND (reference sequence).

The sequence came from a woman aged 50 to 65 who had recovered from COVID-19. Sequencing was performed on PBMCs or T cells enriched from blood (not recorded which). The chain carries TRBV19 and TRBJ2-2; 9 bases fit TRBD2. The CDR3 nucleotides read TGTGCCAGTAGTATCACTGAAGCGACTAGCGGAAGGGAGCTGTTTTTT. Translated: CASSITEATSGRELFF. The full variable domain, with the rest looked up from reference TRBV19 and TRBJ2-2, is DGGITQSPKYLFRKEGQNVTLSCEQNLNHDAMYWYRQDPGQGLRLIYYSQIVNDFQKGDIAEGYSVSREKKESFPLTVTSAQKNPTAFYLCASSITEATSGRELFFGEGSRLTVL.